This T cell receptor beta chain was retrieved from a study of T-cell memory formation after mild COVID-19. Study summary: Most TCR clusters belonged to a single donor. Broader study findings: SARS-CoV-2 specificity was not confirmed for second-wave clones peaking on day 37. Largely, contracting CD4+ clones fell within CM and EM, and contracting CD8+ clones within EMRA.

Constant-segment primers were used for 5'RACE, and the resulting TCR alpha and TCR beta cDNA libraries carried sample barcodes and UMIs. TCRdb ran MiXCR on the 5' RACE reads and lists one entry per CDR3 protein. The data show 400,000 to 500,000 distinct CDR3 sequences, around 20% seen once. Germline CDR1 SGHVS, CDR2 FNYEAQ. The CDR3 consists of 15 residues. Trimming cost V 2 bases and J 0 bases, with 8 bases left between them. A word on this clonotype: Its specificity is unknown.

This TCR derives from an adult woman who had mild COVID-19 (a few samples of this study predate the infection). Cell type and time point are not known. The rearrangement joins TRBV7-6 to TRBJ2-1; a weak D match, TRBD2 (6 bases). The sample taken for sequencing was PBMCs or a T cell subset sorted from them (not recorded which). CDR3 nucleotides: TGTGCCAGCAGCTTAATGGGGGGCTCCTACAATGAGCAGTTCTTC. Its protein product is CASSLMGGSYNEQFF.